Listed below are T cell receptor beta chains from one sample, sequenced in a study of T-cell memory formation after mild COVID-19. MiXCR, applied by TCRdb to the 5' RACE reads, yields one record per CDR3 protein. The sample yields 390,000 or so distinct CDR3 sequences, roughly 15% seen once. Sequenced sample: PBMCs or a T cell subset sorted from them (not recorded which). The origin of the receptors is a man in his late teens or twenties who had mild COVID-19 (a few samples of this study predate the infection). Cell type and time point are not known. CDR3s leave out the opening cysteine and the closing phenylalanine or tryptophan. The order of the fields is V gene, CDR3 protein.

V gene: TRBV7-9
CDR3 protein: ASSRAVTEAF

V gene: TRBV5-1
CDR3 protein: ASSPTRGAAAEAF

V gene: TRBV6-2/TRBV6-3
CDR3 protein: ASSYPRKAEQF

V gene: TRBV12-3/TRBV12-4
CDR3 protein: ASSLGPGAPLH

V gene: TRBV9
CDR3 protein: ASSQDSIPTYEQY

V gene: TRBV9
CDR3 protein: ASSPRRTRDGETQY

V gene: TRBV7-6
CDR3 protein: ASSLGGSRQETQY

V gene: TRBV25-1
CDR3 protein: ASSEMRLPSGANVLT

V gene: TRBV6-5
CDR3 protein: ASSYGQGQETQY

V gene: TRBV6-5
CDR3 protein: ASSPASGILLGYT

V gene: TRBV20-1
CDR3 protein: SPVGLAGGHEQF

V gene: TRBV5-1
CDR3 protein: ASSFGASSGANVLT

V gene: TRBV11-2
CDR3 protein: ASSFGRDGMTYEQY

V gene: TRBV2
CDR3 protein: ASSVAPSENIQY

V gene: TRBV5-1
CDR3 protein: ASSWATSGGDTQY

V gene: TRBV20-1
CDR3 protein: SANRDSGTGELF

V gene: TRBV7-2
CDR3 protein: ASSLVYWASGGRYNEQF

V gene: TRBV5-5
CDR3 protein: ASSLIAGTGVAYNEQF

V gene: TRBV19
CDR3 protein: ASSERQVYNEQF

V gene: TRBV4-1
CDR3 protein: ASSQDIKNEQF

V gene: TRBV12-3/TRBV12-4
CDR3 protein: ASSLTGHRTPLH

V gene: TRBV28
CDR3 protein: ASSLMTGRSGANVLT

V gene: TRBV20-1
CDR3 protein: SAPLKGGEWEQY

V gene: TRBV4-1
CDR3 protein: ASSHPSSGPDTQY

V gene: TRBV20-1
CDR3 protein: SAQMSRGVQPQH

V gene: TRBV4-3
CDR3 protein: ASSQEAGPATGYEQY

V gene: TRBV20-1
CDR3 protein: SARGGSEQY

V gene: TRBV7-9
CDR3 protein: ASSFGEAF

V gene: TRBV19
CDR3 protein: ASSMGQGKETQY

V gene: TRBV14
CDR3 protein: ASKAEVSTGELF

V gene: TRBV20-1
CDR3 protein: SAKSSTPQAYQPQH

V gene: TRBV5-1
CDR3 protein: ASSLSGTRTHEKLF